Listed here are 9 T cell receptor beta chains from one sample, sequenced in a study of OX40 agonist ivuxolimab in advanced cancers. Assay used: immunoSEQ multiplex PCR; TCRdb lists only in-frame clones, some missing. This table has about 110,000 clones, approximately 90% appearing once. The material sequenced was CD4+ or CD8+ T cells sorted from blood, taken in a trial of the OX40 agonist ivuxolimab. Source of these receptors: an adult with an advanced solid tumor such as melanoma, head and neck, liver or kidney cancer.

V and J are TRBV6-6 and TRBJ1-6, with TRBD1 matching over 7 bases. The CDR3 is made up of 14 amino acids. Germline V lookup: CDR1 MNHNY, CDR2 SVGAGI (reference sequence). With V trimmed by 5 bases and J by 4 bases, 2 bases remained unmatched. The CDR3 region is CASSQGQYNSPLHF. The CDR3 DNA reads as TGTGCCAGCAGTCAGGGACAGTATAATTCACCCCTCCACTTT.

This clone was counted a single time. The chain combines TRBV6-5 with TRBJ1-5; possibly TRBD1 for D (6 bases). Germline lookup yields CDR1 MNHEY and CDR2 SVGAGI. Trimming pared 8 bases from V and 3 bases from J, leaving 17 bases between. The CDR3 spans 15 residues. As DNA, the CDR3 is TGTGCCAGCTGGTCGAATGGGGGCATCAATCAGCCCCAGCATTTT. It is translated as CASWSNGGINQPQHF.

This sequence joins TRBV27 and TRBJ2-3; D may be TRBD2 (5 bases). Looked up from germline, CDR1 is MNHEY and CDR2 is SMNVEV (reference sequence). V lost 3 bases, J lost 3 bases, and 10 bases lay in between. The CDR3 sequence is 14 residues long. The CDR3, as DNA: TGTGCCAGCAGTTTCCTAGCATCGACAGATACGCAGTATTTT. Amino acid sequence: CASSFLASTDTQYF.

The genes are TRBV5-5 and TRBJ2-7, with 7 positions matching TRBD2. Germline V CDR1 and CDR2: SGHKS, YYEKEE (reference sequence). With V trimmed by 1 base and J by 5 bases, 9 bases remained unmatched. The CDR3 contains 15 residues. The CDR3, as DNA: TGTGCCAGCAGCTTGTTCGGCGGGAGTTTACACGAGCAGTACTTC. Its translation is CASSLFGGSLHEQYF.

This chain links TRBV7-3 with TRBJ2-5; 14 nucleotides align to TRBD2. Germline CDR1 and CDR2: SGHTA and FQGTGA. V shed 0 bases, J shed 1 base, and the junction held 1 base outside the gene matches. The CDR3 is 17 amino acids. The CDR3 DNA follows: TGTGCCAGCAGCTTAACCGGGACTAGCGGGAGCCAAGAGACCCAGTACTTC. Translation gives CASSLTGTSGSQETQYF. The whole variable domain, remainder taken from reference TRBV7-3 and TRBJ2-5, is GAGVSQTPSNKVTEKGKYVELRCDPISGHTALYWYRQSLGQGPEFLIYFQGTGAADDSGLPNDRFFAVRPEGSVSTLKIQRTERGDSAVYLCASSLTGTSGSQETQYFGPGTRLLVL.

For this clone: The same CDR3 arises from other DNA sequences in this sample as well. The chain links TRBV6-6 to TRBJ1-1, with 9 bases aligning to TRBD1. V was pared by 5 bases and J by 5 bases, with 3 bases of the junction left unmatched. This CDR3 is built from 13 residues. Germline CDR1 and CDR2: MNHNY and SVGAGI (reference sequence). CDR3 sequence reads: CASSDRGWTEAFF. CDR3 sequence (DNA): TGTGCCAGCAGTGACAGGGGGTGGACTGAAGCTTTCTTT.

The rearrangement links TRBV5-1 to TRBJ2-7; 15 nucleotides align to TRBD2. This CDR3 contains 17 residues. With V trimmed by 4 bases and J by 2 bases, 7 bases remained unmatched. Germline-derived CDR1 and CDR2 are SGHRS and YFSETQ. The CDR3 nucleotides are TGCGCCAGCAGCCCGGGACTAGCGGGAGGAGGGGCCTACGAGCAGTACTTC. Translated: CASSPGLAGGGAYEQYF.

This sequence joins TRBV9 and TRBJ2-7; D not certain. V was pared by 2 bases and J by 4 bases, with 16 bases between. CDR3 length: 15 residues. Per germline, CDR1 SGDLS and CDR2 YYNGEE. The DNA of the CDR3 is TGTGCCAGCAGCGTTTCGGACGGGTCCTTATACGAGCAGTACTTC. This codes for CASSVSDGSLYEQYF.

The chain is built from TRBV9 and TRBJ2-3; the D is unclear. Trimming left V 0 bases short and J 6 bases short, with 8 bases between. CDR3 size: 13 residues. CDR1 and CDR2 (germline): SGDLS, YYNGEE. This CDR3 is CASSVADRDTQYF. The CDR3 coding sequence is TGTGCCAGCAGCGTAGCTGACCGGGATACGCAGTATTTT.